The T cell receptor beta chain described here comes from a study of cytotoxic CD8 clonotypes in ibrutinib-treated CLL (TCRdb year 2021). About the study as a whole: In this cohort, about 16 patients were treatment-naive and ten to eleven were relapsed/refractory, while about 17 had unmutated IGHV. Partial responses were observed in approximately 24 patients and complete responses in 2; after a median follow-up of 68 months, remission was maintained in roughly 15 patients and progression was observed in roughly twelve. Response samples were obtained after a median of around eleven months of treatment, with a range of roughly 6 to 36 months. Patients were still on ibrutinib when every remission and progressive disease sample was collected. Longitudinal samples were obtainable from about 30% of the roughly 90 participants in the trial. Samples averaged roughly 260,000 productive templates and just under 95,000 productive rearrangements. Cryopreserved peripheral blood mononuclear cells were obtained before treatment, at response, and at either sustained remission or disease progression. Summary of the overall study and its limitations: Public clonotypes were found to be uncommon and were observed to contract or remain stable during treatment; the increase in clonality was shown to reflect expansion of private clonotypes at ibrutinib response. Sampling times were not matched between patients in sustained remission and patients whose disease was progressing, and lymph node repertoires were not examined. Baseline clonality was found to be higher than that of age-matched healthy donors and was strongly correlated with circulating CD8+ T-cell counts. Clonality rose at ibrutinib response, remained stable during sustained remission, and dropped back toward baseline at progression.

The intended sense of this specimen's time point label: 24 months on ibrutinib. For TCR beta library preparation, roughly 2.2 micrograms of genomic DNA was extracted from cryopreserved PBMCs. Longitudinal blood samples from CLL patients on ibrutinib monotherapy underwent high-throughput TCR beta sequencing. The patients took part in an open-label, single-center phase 2 trial of ibrutinib monotherapy. The CDR3, cysteine through phenylalanine, is 14 amino acids long. CDR3 DNA only is kept here, 42 bases in frame from base 1. Trimming costs V 4 bases and J 0 bases, and their ends lie 13 bases apart. The germline V gene encodes CDR1 SQVTM and CDR2 ANQGSEA. Each clonotype received, on average, around 10x coverage in deep resolution sequencing performed on a MiSeq, where the target depth lay between 1 in 1 million and 1 in 200,000 T cells. The immunoSEQ hsTCRB Kit was used to generate the TCR beta libraries. As for the original processing: ImmunoSEQ Data Assistant and ImmunoSEQ Analyzer were used for data analysis, and V, D and J genes were assigned according to IMGT definitions. Clonality, which ranges from 0 to 1, was calculated as one minus the normalized Shannon entropy of productive rearrangement frequencies. Only overrepresented clonotypes making up at least 0.05% of the repertoire of each patient were included in the public clonotype analysis. Roughly 13 age-matched healthy donor repertoires from immuneACCESS were used as controls for clonality. Imported from immuneACCESS, the table was reduced by TCRdb to in-frame sequences with V and J called. These copies leave out some clones; in studies compared against another copy, an unresolved V gene accounts for under half, and the cause of the remainder is not known. The V and J calls and clone size are taken from that table; D and trimming were inferred from the DNA. The sample table contains 50,000 or so clones; only one count was recorded for around 52% of them. The top ten hold around 30% of the sample.

Notes on this clone: Its recognized antigen is unknown. Qualities for individual bases were not recorded, and no much larger clone is one base off.

The receptor was isolated from a human donor with chronic lymphocytic leukemia. The sample consisted of PBMCs, taken after 24 months of ibrutinib treatment. The receptor chain draws on TRBV29-1 and TRBJ2-7; no D gene can be assigned with confidence. The CDR3 reads as follows: CSVGKIGVSYEQYF. The nucleotide sequence reads TGCAGCGTTGGAAAAATCGGAGTCTCCTACGAGCAGTACTTC.